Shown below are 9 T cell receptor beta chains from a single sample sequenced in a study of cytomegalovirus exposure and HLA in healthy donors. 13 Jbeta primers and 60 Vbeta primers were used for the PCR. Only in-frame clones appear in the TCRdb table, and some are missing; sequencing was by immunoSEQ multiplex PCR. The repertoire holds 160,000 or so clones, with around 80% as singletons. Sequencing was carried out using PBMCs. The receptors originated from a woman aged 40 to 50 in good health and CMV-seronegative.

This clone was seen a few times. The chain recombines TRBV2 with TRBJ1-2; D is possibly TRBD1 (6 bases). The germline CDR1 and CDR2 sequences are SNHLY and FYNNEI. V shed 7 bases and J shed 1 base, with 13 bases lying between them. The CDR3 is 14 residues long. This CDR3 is CASTRTESNYGYTF. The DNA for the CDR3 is TGTGCCAGCACGCGGACAGAAAGTAACTATGGCTACACCTTC.

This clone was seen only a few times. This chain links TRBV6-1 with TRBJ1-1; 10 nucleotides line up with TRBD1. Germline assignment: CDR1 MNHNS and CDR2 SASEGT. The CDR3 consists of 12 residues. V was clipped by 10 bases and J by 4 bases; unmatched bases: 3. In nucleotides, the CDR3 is TGTGCCAACGGACAGGGGGGCACTGAAGCTTTCTTT. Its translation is CANGQGGTEAFF.

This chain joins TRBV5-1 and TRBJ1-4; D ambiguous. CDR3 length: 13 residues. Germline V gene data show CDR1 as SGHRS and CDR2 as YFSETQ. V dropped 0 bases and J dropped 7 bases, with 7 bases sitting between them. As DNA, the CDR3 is TGCGCCAGCAGCTTGGCCAAGAGTGAAAAACTGTTTTTT. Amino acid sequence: CASSLAKSEKLFF.

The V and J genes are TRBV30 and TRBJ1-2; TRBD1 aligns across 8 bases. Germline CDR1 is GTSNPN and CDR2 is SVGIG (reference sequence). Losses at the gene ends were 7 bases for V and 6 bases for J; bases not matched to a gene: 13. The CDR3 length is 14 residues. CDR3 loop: CASLSHQGADGYTF. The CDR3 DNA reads TGTGCCTCTCTATCACACCAGGGGGCGGATGGCTACACCTTC.

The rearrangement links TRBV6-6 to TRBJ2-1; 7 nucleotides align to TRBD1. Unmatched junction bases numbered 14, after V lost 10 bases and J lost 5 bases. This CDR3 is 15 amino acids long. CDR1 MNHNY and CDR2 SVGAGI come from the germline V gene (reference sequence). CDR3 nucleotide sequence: TGTGCCATAGTAACCTCCTTAGGACAGGACAATGAGCAGTTCTTC. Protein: CAIVTSLGQDNEQFF.

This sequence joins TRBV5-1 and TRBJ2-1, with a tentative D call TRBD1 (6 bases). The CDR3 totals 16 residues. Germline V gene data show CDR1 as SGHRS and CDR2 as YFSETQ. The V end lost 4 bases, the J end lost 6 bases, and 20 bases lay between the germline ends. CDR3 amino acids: CASSQDSLGYGNEQFF. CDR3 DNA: TGCGCCAGCAGCCAGGACAGTTTGGGGTATGGCAATGAGCAGTTCTTC.

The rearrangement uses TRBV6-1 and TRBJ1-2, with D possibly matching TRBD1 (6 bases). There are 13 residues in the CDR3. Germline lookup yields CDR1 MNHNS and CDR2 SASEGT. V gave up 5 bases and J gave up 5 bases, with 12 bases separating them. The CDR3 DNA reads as TGTGCCAGCAGTCCCTTGACAGGTTATGGCTACACCTTC. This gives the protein CASSPLTGYGYTF.

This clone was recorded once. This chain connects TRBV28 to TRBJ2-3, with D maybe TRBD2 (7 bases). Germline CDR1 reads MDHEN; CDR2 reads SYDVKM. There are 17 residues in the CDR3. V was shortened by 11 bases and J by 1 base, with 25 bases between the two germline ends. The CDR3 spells CAGARGRPGRGTDTQYF. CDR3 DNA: TGTGCCGGTGCCCGGGGGCGTCCTGGGAGGGGCACAGATACGCAGTATTTT.

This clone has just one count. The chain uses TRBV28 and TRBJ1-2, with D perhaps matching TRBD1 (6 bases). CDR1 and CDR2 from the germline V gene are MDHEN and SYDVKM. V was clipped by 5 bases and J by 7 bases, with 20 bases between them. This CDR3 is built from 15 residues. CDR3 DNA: TGTGCCAGCAGTAGATCGACAGGTACTGGGGGTGGCTACACCTTC. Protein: CASSRSTGTGGGYTF.